Here is one T cell receptor beta chain with its context. What antigen it recognizes has not been identified. No much larger clonotype is one base removed from it; base qualities were not supplied. Deletion took 0 bases off V and 9 bases off J, with a span of 10 bases between the germline ends. The cysteine opens and the phenylalanine closes a CDR3 of 13 amino acids. Only the CDR3 DNA stays, 39 bases, in frame from base 1. Reading the germline V gene gives CDR1 SGHDT and CDR2 YYEEEE. Each PCR received spiked-in synthetic TCR analog templates so that absolute template abundance could be estimated from read counts. TCRbeta CDR3 regions were amplified from genomic DNA with bias-controlled V and J gene primers using the immunoSEQ assay. Rearranged TCRbeta segments were sequenced at approximately 20X coverage. As for how the authors treated the data: Sequencing errors were corrected by clustering, and CDR3s were annotated against IMGT so that V, D and J genes could be assigned. Downstream analyses used only productive TCRbeta rearrangements, leaving out any out-of-frame or stop-codon sequences. To compute clonality, Shannon entropy was normalized by the log of the number of unique productive sequences and then subtracted from one. Fisher's exact test with Benjamini-Hochberg correction, at a threshold of adjusted p below 0.01, was used to find clones that differed between time points or between blood and tumor. TCRdb took over this immuneACCESS table, retaining in-frame rearrangements with V and J assigned. Such tables are incomplete; in checked studies, under half of the missing clones stem from an unresolved V gene, and the remainder is unexplained. V and J calls plus clone size are reproduced from that table; the DNA served to infer D and trimming. The table for this sample lists 25,000 to 35,000 clones; 70% to 90% of them were counted only once. 2.5% to 3.5% of the sample goes to the ten largest clones.

The data derive from a study of PD-L1 blockade in urothelial cancer (dated by TCRdb to 2017 to 2019). Looking at the study overall: Every patient began therapy in about 2014 and was given atezolizumab 1,200 mg intravenously every 3 weeks. Twenty-five of 29 patients were males with bladder-origin urothelial cancer, and about two thirds of the roughly 30 reported a prior smoking history. An ECOG performance status of 0 or 1 was recorded for the patients, and 0 to 3 prior chemotherapy regimens had been received by the patients. Blood samples were analyzed at two time points: 3 weeks after treatment start (second dose) and 6 weeks after treatment start. Blood samples gave a median of about 130,000 T cells and under 85,000 unique TCRs, with a median clonality of approximately 0.08. The study was an exploratory multi-omic analysis of somatic, immune and clinical correlates of response to PD-L1 blockade with atezolizumab in urothelial cancer. Pretreatment tumor samples, along with matched peripheral blood serially collected before and after atezolizumab treatment, were subjected to TCR sequencing. Durable clinical benefit was defined as a progression-free survival longer than 6 months, and TCR features were additionally tested against progression-free survival and overall survival. In the same patients who had TCR sequencing, pretreatment tumors also underwent whole exome sequencing and RNA sequencing. Several patients achieved durable clinical benefit and approximately 20 did not. Under 30 patients had pretreatment blood TCR-seq, some 25 had at least one posttreatment blood collection, and some 25 had tumor TCR-seq.

Points the paper makes about the study in general: A pretreatment peripheral blood TCR clonality below the median was linked to improved progression-free and overall survival. Small sample size (n ≈ 27) and many exploratory analyses mean the results are intended to be hypothesis-generating. Patients with durable benefit showed greater expansion of tumor-associated TCR clones in peripheral blood 3 weeks after starting treatment (n ≈ 20, p = 0.022).

The cohort comprised approximately 30 patients with locally advanced or metastatic urothelial carcinoma treated at Memorial Sloan Kettering on a trial protocol. Peripheral blood mononuclear cells were collected pretreatment and during treatment, at between 1 and 8 total time points per patient. The Qiagen DNeasy Blood extraction kit was used to purify genomic DNA from total PBMCs and tumor samples. PBMCs were collected pretreatment and during treatment and were isolated and stored as previously described. Sequencing was performed on PBMCs, taken around atezolizumab (anti-PD-L1) treatment. The V gene is TRBV5-6 and the J gene is TRBJ2-1; the D segment cannot be called with confidence. This sequence was found in a man aged 50 to 60 with urothelial cancer. The CDR3: CASSLGPSSEQFF. The sequenced DNA is TGTGCCAGCAGCTTGGGGCCAAGTTCTGAGCAGTTCTTC.